This TCR beta chain came from a study of blood T cell repertoires in COVID-19. In the original processing: Estimation of nucleated cell counts relied on the amplification of reference gene primers. Repertoires were generated with immunoSEQ multiplex PCR, while TCRdb's copy carries only in-frame clones and drops some. From that table come the V and J calls and clone size; the DNA was used to work out D and trimming. The repertoire includes a few hundred thousand clones, more than 70% of them detected once, and 1.2% to 1.5% sits in the top ten. Living in 25 or so US areas, the participants were between roughly 18 and 90 years of age. Clinical history reported by participants formed the basis on which cohorts were assigned. Participants in the exposed group had met a COVID-19 case in the 2 weeks before joining the study. The CDR3 is 15 residues long. The germline V gene encodes CDR1 MDHEN and CDR2 SYDVKM. The junction had 10 bases not matched to a gene; V was cut back by 7 bases and J by 5 bases.

The receptor was derived from a woman aged 18-29 years who had been exposed to COVID-19. The J gene is TRBJ1-2, the V gene TRBV28, with 10 bases matching TRBD1. Material: PBMCs or T cells enriched from blood (not recorded which). This CDR3 is CASTLGQGDWYGYTF. The DNA of the CDR3 is TGTGCCAGCACGTTAGGACAGGGGGATTGGTATGGCTACACCTTC.